The clone carrying this T cell receptor (beta chain) was detected a few times. As originally analysed: Reference gene primers were amplified, and this amplification served to estimate nucleated cell counts. This table comes from immunoSEQ multiplex PCR, and its TCRdb copy is limited to in-frame clones, with some not included. V, J and clone size are taken as reported in that table, and D and trimming were inferred from the DNA itself. The profile shows about 170,000 clones, 83% of them singletons. V shed 0 bases and J shed 6 bases, with 24 bases lying between them. CDR1 is SGHNT, CDR2 YENEEA, per germline. This CDR3 region has 19 residues. This sample is drawn from a study of blood T cell repertoires in COVID-19. At the level of the study: COVID-19 samples, acute and convalescent, were from the United States, Italy and Spain.

This rearrangement joins TRBV11-3 to TRBJ1-5; TRBD1 might be the D (5 bases). This clonotype originated in a woman in her 70s who had recovered from COVID-19. Sequenced sample: peripheral blood. This chain's CDR3 is CASSLDGSGSGGRGQPQHF. The DNA of the CDR3 is TGTGCCAGCAGCTTAGATGGAAGTGGTTCGGGGGGACGGGGTCAGCCCCAGCATTTT.